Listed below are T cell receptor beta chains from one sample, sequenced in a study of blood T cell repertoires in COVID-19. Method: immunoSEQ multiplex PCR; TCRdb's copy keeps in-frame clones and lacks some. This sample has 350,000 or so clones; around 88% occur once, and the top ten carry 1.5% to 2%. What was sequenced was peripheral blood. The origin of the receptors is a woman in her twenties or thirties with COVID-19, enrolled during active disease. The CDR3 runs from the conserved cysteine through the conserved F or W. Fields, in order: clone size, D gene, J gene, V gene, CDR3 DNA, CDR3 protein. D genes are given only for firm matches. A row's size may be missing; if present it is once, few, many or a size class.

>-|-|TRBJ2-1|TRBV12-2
TGTGCAAGTCGCTTAGTGCAGGGTGCTGGACCTTACAATGAGCAGTTCTTC
CASRLVQGAGPYNEQFF
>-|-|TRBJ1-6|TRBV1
TGCACCAGCAGCCAAGTCTCCTCAGCGAAGGATTCACCCCTCCACTTT
CTSSQVSSAKDSPLHF
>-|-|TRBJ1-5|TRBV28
TGTGCCAGCAGTCGGTTTGCCTTTAGCAATCAGCCCCAGCATTTT
CASSRFAFSNQPQHF
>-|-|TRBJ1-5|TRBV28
TGTGCCAGCAGTTTTAGGGGTCAGCCCCAGCATTTT
CASSFRGQPQHF
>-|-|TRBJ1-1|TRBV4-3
TGCGCCAGCAGCCAAGATGCAGGGGTGAACACTGAAGCTTTCTTT
CASSQDAGVNTEAFF
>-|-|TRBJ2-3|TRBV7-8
TGTGCCAGCAGGGCTGGAGGATATGGCACAGATACGCAGTATTTT
CASRAGGYGTDTQYF
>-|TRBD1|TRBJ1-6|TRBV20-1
TGCAGTGCCAGACCGACAGGGGAGTTTATCTTT
CSARPTGEFIF
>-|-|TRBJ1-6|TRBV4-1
TGCGCCAGCAGCCTATCTAAAGGGGTTTTACTCAATAATTCACCCCTCCACTTT
CASSLSKGVLLNNSPLHF
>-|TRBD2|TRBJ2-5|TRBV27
TGTGCCAGCAGTTTATTCGTGACTAGCGGGGGGAAGTACCAAGAGACCCAGTACTTC
CASSLFVTSGGKYQETQYF
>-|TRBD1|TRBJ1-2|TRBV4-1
TGCGCCAGCAGCCCCGGACAGGGGGCCGACTATGGCTACACCTTC
CASSPGQGADYGYTF
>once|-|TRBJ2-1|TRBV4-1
TGCGCCAGCAGCCAAGCGGCGGCCCCAGTGCCCAATGAGCAGTTCTTC
CASSQAAAPVPNEQFF
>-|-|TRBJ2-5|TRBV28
TGTGCCAGCAGTGTCAGGGAAGAGACCCAGTACTTC
CASSVREETQYF
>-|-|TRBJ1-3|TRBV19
TGTGCCAGCCGAGACAGCCTCAGTATAAACACCATATATTTT
CASRDSLSINTIYF
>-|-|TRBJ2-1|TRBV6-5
TGTGCCAGCAGTTCTCGGACAGACACGAACAATGAGCAGTTCTTC
CASSSRTDTNNEQFF
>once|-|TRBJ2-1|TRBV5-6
TGTGCCAGCACCCCCCTTAGAGAGGATGAGCAGTTCTTC
CASTPLREDEQFF
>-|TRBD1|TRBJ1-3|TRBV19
TGTGCCAGTTGGACAGGGATCCGGGGAAACACCATATATTTT
CASWTGIRGNTIYF
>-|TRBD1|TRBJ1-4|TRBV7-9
TGTGCCAGCAGCCTACGGACAGGCCGGGCTAATGAAAAACTGTTTTTT
CASSLRTGRANEKLFF
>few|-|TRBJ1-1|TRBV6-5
TGTGCCAGCAGGCCCTTTCATAGCACTGAAGCTTTCTTT
CASRPFHSTEAFF
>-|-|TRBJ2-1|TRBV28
TGTGCCAGCAGTTTGCCGGGGTTCAACAATGAGCAGTTCTTC
CASSLPGFNNEQFF
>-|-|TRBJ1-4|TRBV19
TGTGCCAGTAGTCGGTCGGGGTCGGCAGAAAAACTGTTTTTT
CASSRSGSAEKLFF
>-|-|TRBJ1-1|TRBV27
TGTGCCAGCAGTTTATCAGCTGGGGCGAACACTGAAGCTTTCTTT
CASSLSAGANTEAFF
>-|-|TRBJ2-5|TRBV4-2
TGTGCCAGCAGCCAAGAATTCGGACTAAGCGGCCAAGAGACCCAGTACTTC
CASSQEFGLSGQETQYF
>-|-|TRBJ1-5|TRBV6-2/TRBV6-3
TGTGCCAGCAGTTACTCGATGGCCAATCAGCCCCAGCATTTT
CASSYSMANQPQHF
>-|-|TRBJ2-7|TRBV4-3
TGCGCCAGCAGCCAAGATCCTTTCTCCTACGAGCAGTACTTC
CASSQDPFSYEQYF
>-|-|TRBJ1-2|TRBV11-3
TGTGCCAGCAGCTCCTTACCGCAGGGTATTAGCTATGGCTACACCTTC
CASSSLPQGISYGYTF
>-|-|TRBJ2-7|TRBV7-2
TGTGCCAGCAGCCCAGCGGTGCTGCTGGGCTCCTACGAGCAGTACTTC
CASSPAVLLGSYEQYF
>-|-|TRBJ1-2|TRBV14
TGTGCCAGCAGCCAACAGGGATGGTATGGCTACACCTTC
CASSQQGWYGYTF
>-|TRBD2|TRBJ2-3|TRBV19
TGTGCCGCCGGGGGGGGTAGCACAGATACGCAGTATTTT
CAAGGGSTDTQYF
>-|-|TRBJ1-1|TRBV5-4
TGTGCCGGACAGACAGGTCTTCGCGCTGAAGCTTTCTTT
CAGQTGLRAEAFF
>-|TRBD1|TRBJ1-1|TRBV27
TGTGCCAGCAGTTTATTGGCAGGGGGTAGCACTGAAGCTTTCTTT
CASSLLAGGSTEAFF
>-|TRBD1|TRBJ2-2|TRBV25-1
TGTGCCAGCAGTGACGACAGGGTGGACGGGGAGCTGTTTTTT
CASSDDRVDGELFF
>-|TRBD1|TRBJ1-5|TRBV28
TGTGCCAGCAGGGGGACAGGGGGTCAGCCCCAGCATTTT
CASRGTGGQPQHF
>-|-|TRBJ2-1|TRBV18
TGTGCCAGCTCACAGGTGGGGACTCTGGTGTGGGGCAATGAGCAGTTCTTC
CASSQVGTLVWGNEQFF
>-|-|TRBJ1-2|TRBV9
TGTGCCAGCAGCCCCGGGACATTAAGTGGCTACACCTTC
CASSPGTLSGYTF
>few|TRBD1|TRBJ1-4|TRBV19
TGTGCCAGCCTGCGAACCGGGACAGGGGGCGGAGGTAATGAAAAACTGTTTTTT
CASLRTGTGGGGNEKLFF
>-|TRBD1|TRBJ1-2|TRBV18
TGTGCCAGCTCAAACGGGACAGCCTATGGCTACACCTTC
CASSNGTAYGYTF
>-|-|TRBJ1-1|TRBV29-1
TGCAGCGCAGTGACAGTCCCGAACACTGAAGCTTTCTTT
CSAVTVPNTEAFF
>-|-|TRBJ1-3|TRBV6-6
TGTGCCAGCAGTTACCCCCAGGGGCAGTCTGGAAACACCATATATTTT
CASSYPQGQSGNTIYF
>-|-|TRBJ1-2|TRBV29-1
TGCAGCGTTGGGACCCGCGAGGGTGGCTACACCTTC
CSVGTREGGYTF
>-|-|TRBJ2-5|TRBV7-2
TGTGCCAGCAGCTTAACTTACCAAGAGACCCAGTACTTC
CASSLTYQETQYF
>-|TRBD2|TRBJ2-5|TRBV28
TGTGCCAGCAGCGAGACTAGCGGGGGCAGAGAGACCCAGTACTTC
CASSETSGGRETQYF
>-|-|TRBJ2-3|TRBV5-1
TGCGCCAGCAGCGAACAGGGCACAGATACGCAGTATTTT
CASSEQGTDTQYF
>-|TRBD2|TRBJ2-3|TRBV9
TGTGCCAGCAGCTCCCGACTAGCGGGGGCCCGCCGACCCACAGATACGCAGTATTTT
CASSSRLAGARRPTDTQYF
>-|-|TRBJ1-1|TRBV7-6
TGTGCCAGCAGCTTAGGCCAGGGAACCGAAGCTTTCTTT
CASSLGQGTEAFF
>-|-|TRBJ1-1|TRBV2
TGTGCCAGCAGCCCGTCGAACACTGAAGCTTTCTTT
CASSPSNTEAFF
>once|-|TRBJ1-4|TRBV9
TGTGCCAGCAGCTCACCGGGAGAAGGGAAAGGGGAAAAACTGTTTTTT
CASSSPGEGKGEKLFF
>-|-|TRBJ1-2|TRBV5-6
TGTGCCAGCAGCCTCAACGCTGTTCTCCGAGGGTTGAATGGCTACACCTTC
CASSLNAVLRGLNGYTF
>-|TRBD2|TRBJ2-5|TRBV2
TGTGCCAGCAGTGATGCTAGCGGGGGCAAAGAGACCCAGTACTTC
CASSDASGGKETQYF
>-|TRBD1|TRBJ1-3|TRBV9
TGTGCCAGCAGCCCCGACAGGGCTGGAAACACCATATATTTT
CASSPDRAGNTIYF
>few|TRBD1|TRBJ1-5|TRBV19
TGTGCCAGTGGGCACAGGGGTAGCAATCAGCCCCAGCATTTT
CASGHRGSNQPQHF
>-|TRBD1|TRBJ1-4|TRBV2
TGTGCCAGCAGTGTCCACAGGGGGCGGGCAACTAATGAAAAACTGTTTTTT
CASSVHRGRATNEKLFF
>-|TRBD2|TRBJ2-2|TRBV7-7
TGTGCTAGCAGCCCCCGGGAGGCCCTGGGAACCGGGGAGCTGTTTTTT
CASSPREALGTGELFF